This T cell receptor (beta chain) was observed in a study of cytomegalovirus exposure and HLA in healthy donors. Notes on this clone: This specimen includes other DNA sequences encoding the same CDR3.

The CDR3 runs to 14 residues. Germline values: CDR1 KGHSH, CDR2 LQKENI. The V segment lost 3 bases and the J segment 4 bases; nucleotides outside the gene matches: 2. In the PCR, 60 Vbeta and 13 Jbeta primers were used. Clones were sequenced by immunoSEQ multiplex PCR, and TCRdb holds only the in-frame ones, with some missing. The profile shows approximately 130,000 clones, 81% of them singletons. The sequencing input was PBMCs. The chain uses TRBV18 and TRBJ1-1, with TRBD1 matching over 10 bases. The receptor comes from a woman in her 40s in good health and CMV-seronegative. The CDR3 loop is CASSPDRGGTEAFF. CDR3 bases: TGTGCCAGCTCACCGGACAGGGGGGGCACTGAAGCTTTCTTT.